Presented here are 17 T cell receptor beta chains from one specimen sequenced in a study of blood T cell repertoires in COVID-19. Produced via immunoSEQ multiplex PCR; TCRdb's table is partial and in-frame only. The sample gives 250,000 to 300,000 clones, 83% of which show up once; 5.7% is in the top ten. The sequencing sample was made of peripheral blood. The receptors were gathered from a man aged 80 or over with acute or convalescent COVID-19.

The V and J genes are TRBV6-5 and TRBJ1-2; 10 positions match TRBD1. Unmatched junction bases numbered 5, after V lost 6 bases and J lost 4 bases. CDR1 is MNHEY and CDR2 is SVGAGI in the germline V gene. This CDR3 has 14 amino acids. The DNA of the CDR3 is TGTGCCAGCAGCGCCGACAGGGGGCTCTATGGCTACACCTTC. This codes for CASSADRGLYGYTF.

The chain joins TRBV29-1 to TRBJ2-7; 8 nucleotides match TRBD1. The trim removed 6 bases at V and 0 bases at J, leaving 10 bases unmatched. The CDR3 spans 15 residues. The germline CDR1 and CDR2 sequences are SQVTM and ANQGSEA. The chain's CDR3 is CSVQRGQESSYEQYF. As DNA, the CDR3 is TGCAGCGTCCAGAGGGGACAGGAAAGCTCCTACGAGCAGTACTTC.

This clone was recorded only once. V and J are TRBV4-2 and TRBJ2-1, with TRBD2 matching over 12 bases. The CDR3 is 18 amino acids. J lost 7 bases, V lost 0 bases, and 10 bases had no gene match. CDR1 is LGHNA and CDR2 is YNFKEQ in the germline V gene. Here the CDR3 reads CASSQERASGGALNEQFF. The DNA for the CDR3 is TGTGCCAGCAGCCAAGAAAGAGCTAGCGGGGGGGCGTTGAATGAGCAGTTCTTC.

The chain recombines TRBV19 with TRBJ2-5, with D uncertain. CDR3 length: 13 residues. The germline V and J ends were trimmed by 6 bases and 5 bases, with 13 bases remaining between them. Germline V gene data show CDR1 as LNHDA and CDR2 as SQIVND (reference sequence). In nucleotides, the CDR3 is TGTGCCAGTAGCCGTCCGGGTGGTGAGACCCAGTACTTC. Residues: CASSRPGGETQYF.

This clone was found once. V gene TRBV20-1 combines with J gene TRBJ2-3, with 8 bases aligning to TRBD2. This CDR3 comprises 14 residues. With V trimmed by 3 bases and J by 5 bases, 7 bases remained unmatched. The V gene's germline CDR1 is DFQATT and CDR2 SNEGSKA (reference sequence). The CDR3 sequence: CSASSGRAVDTQYF. Here the CDR3 DNA reads TGCAGTGCTAGTTCCGGGAGGGCCGTAGATACGCAGTATTTT.

J is TRBJ2-2 and V is TRBV5-1; 8 nucleotides match TRBD1. Germline V lookup: CDR1 SGHRS, CDR2 YFSETQ. With 4 bases clipped from V and 0 bases from J, the junction kept 17 bases outside the gene matches. The CDR3 is 20 amino acids. As DNA, the CDR3 is TGCGCCAGCAGCCTAGACGGCTCTCGGGACAGGTCAACGAACACCGGGGAGCTGTTTTTT. Protein: CASSLDGSRDRSTNTGELFF. Together with reference TRBV5-1 and TRBJ2-2, the CDR3 gives the full variable domain: KAGVTQTPRYLIKTRGQQVTLSCSPISGHRSVSWYQQTPGQGLQFLFEYFSETQRNKGNFPGRFSGRQFSNSRSEMNVSTLELGDSALYLCASSLDGSRDRSTNTGELFFGEGSRLTVL.

The chain joins TRBV7-8 to TRBJ1-6; a possible D gene is TRBD1 (5 bases). With 5 bases removed from V and 7 bases from J, the gap between germline ends came to 9 bases. CDR3 length equals 13 residues. CDR1 SGHVS and CDR2 FQNEAQ come from the germline V gene. The CDR3 here is CASSPEGNSPLHF. CDR3 sequence (DNA): TGTGCCAGCAGCCCGGAGGGGAATTCACCCCTCCACTTT.

Comment on this clone: This sample also contains other DNA sequences that code for the same CDR3. The chain uses TRBV24-1 and TRBJ2-2; D is perhaps TRBD1 (6 bases). Trimming left V 4 bases short and J 6 bases short, with 8 bases between. Germline loops: CDR1 KGHDR, CDR2 SFDVKD. This CDR3 is 13 amino acids long. The CDR3: CATSEQGPGELFF. CDR3 sequence (DNA): TGTGCCACCAGTGAGCAGGGGCCCGGGGAGCTGTTTTTT.

The rearrangement joins TRBV7-2 to TRBJ2-5, with 8 bases that match TRBD2. Looked up from germline, CDR1 is SGHTA and CDR2 is FQGNSA. After removal of 2 bases from V and 7 bases from J, the junction contained 9 bases not matched to a gene. This CDR3 region has 15 residues. This chain's CDR3 is CASSLTQAGVATQYF. In nucleotides, the CDR3 is TGTGCCAGCAGCTTAACTCAAGCGGGAGTCGCGACCCAGTACTTC.

J is TRBJ2-6 and V is TRBV4-1, with a weak D call TRBD2 (5 bases). V lost 4 bases, J lost 0 bases, and 10 bases lay in between. This CDR3 is built from 16 residues. Germline CDR1 MGHRA, CDR2 YSYEKL. The CDR3 protein is CASSLHEGSGANVLTF. CDR3 nucleotides: TGCGCCAGCAGCCTGCACGAGGGCTCTGGGGCCAACGTCCTGACTTTC.

This rearrangement joins TRBV6-4 to TRBJ1-1; 9 bases map to TRBD1. The CDR3 sequence is 15 residues long. Trimming took 6 bases from V and 0 from J; bases not matched to a gene: 5. Looked up from germline, CDR1 is MRHNA and CDR2 is SNTAGT. This chain's CDR3 is CASRRDRELNTEAFF. The CDR3 nucleotides are TGTGCCAGCAGACGGGACAGGGAGTTGAACACTGAAGCTTTCTTT.

The chain joins TRBV6-5 to TRBJ1-1, with D possibly TRBD1 on 5 matching bases. CDR1 and CDR2 (germline): MNHEY, SVGAGI. Trimming removed 6 bases from V and 4 bases from J, with 12 bases in between. The CDR3 runs to 13 residues. The CDR3 is CASSRPGVTEAFF. In nucleotides, the CDR3 is TGTGCCAGCAGCCGCCCGGGGGTCACTGAAGCTTTCTTT.

The chain links TRBV19 to TRBJ1-1; 7 bases line up with TRBD1. V shed 4 bases, J shed 6 bases, and the junction held 14 bases outside the gene matches. Germline V gene lookup returns CDR1 LNHDA and CDR2 SQIVND (reference sequence). This CDR3 spans 16 amino acids. In nucleotides, the CDR3 is TGTGCCAGTAGTAACCGGGTCCCTACAGGGGTCTCTGAAGCTTTCTTT. It is translated as CASSNRVPTGVSEAFF.

This sequence joins TRBV3-1 (or the pseudogene TRBV3-2) and TRBJ1-1, with D perhaps TRBD1 (6 bases). With 6 bases removed from V and 1 base from J, the gap between germline ends came to 9 bases. The CDR3 is 13 residues long. Germline V gene lookup returns CDR1 LGHDT and CDR2 YNNKEL (reference sequence). CDR3 nucleotide sequence: TGTGCCAGCAGGAGGACAGAGAACACTGAAGCTTTCTTT. Its translation: CASRRTENTEAFF.

The chain has TRBV5-4 and TRBJ2-3, with a possible D match to TRBD1 (6 bases). V was trimmed by 5 bases and J by 3 bases, leaving 10 bases between them. The CDR3 loop spans 13 amino acids. In germline, CDR1 is SGHNT, CDR2 YYREEE (reference sequence). This CDR3 is CASRKGVTDTQYF. The CDR3 nucleotides are TGTGCCAGCAGAAAGGGGGTAACAGATACGCAGTATTTT.

V usage is TRBV10-3 and J usage is TRBJ1-1; 8 positions agree with TRBD1. The trim removed 7 bases at V and 1 base at J, leaving 2 bases unmatched. The CDR3 sequence is 13 residues long. Germline V gene sequence: CDR1 ENHRY, CDR2 SYGVKD. DNA of the CDR3: TGTGCCATCACAGGGGGCCGGAACACTGAAGCTTTCTTT. Translating it yields CAITGGRNTEAFF.

In nucleotides, the CDR3 is TGTGCCAGCAGCTTTAGCGGGATTACCGGGGAGCTGTTTTTT. Amino acids: CASSFSGITGELFF. The chain joins TRBV11-2 to TRBJ2-2, with 8 bases identical to TRBD2. Germline-derived CDR1 and CDR2 are SGHAT and FQNNGV. This CDR3 is built from 14 residues. With V trimmed by 3 bases and J by 5 bases, 2 bases remained unmatched.